A selection of T cell receptor beta chains follows, all from one sample in a study of T cell repertoires in ileal Crohn's disease. Measured with immunoSEQ multiplex PCR; TCRdb has only the in-frame clones, and not every one. In the table there are roughly 9,200 clones, 79% of which are singletons. Source material: ileal tissue. The source of these receptors is an adult with Crohn's disease. CDR3s include the opening cysteine and the closing phenylalanine or tryptophan. The D gene is left open where the match is weak. A row's size may be missing; if present it is once, few, many or a size class.

v_gene	abundance	j_gene	d_gene	CDR3nt	CDR3aa
TRBV7-9	.	TRBJ1-1	.	TGTGCCAGCAGCCCCGGAGGGACTGAAGCTTTCTTT	CASSPGGTEAFF
TRBV19	.	TRBJ1-1	.	TGTGCCAGTAATAAGGGGCCGAACACTGAAGCTTTCTTT	CASNKGPNTEAFF
TRBV7-3	.	TRBJ1-1	.	TGTGCCAGCAGCTTAATCGGGGATGTCACTGAAGCTTTCTTT	CASSLIGDVTEAFF
TRBV6-5	.	TRBJ2-7	.	TGTGCCAGCAGTACGGGGGTAGGTTGGTACTTC	CASSTGVGWYF
TRBV6-4	.	TRBJ2-3	TRBD1	TGTGCCAGCGGGACAGGGGGCACAGATACGCAGTATTTT	CASGTGGTDTQYF
TRBV7-9	.	TRBJ2-1	.	TGTGCCAGCAGCTTAGCGCGGGGCTCCTACAATGAGCAGTTCTTC	CASSLARGSYNEQFF
TRBV19	few	TRBJ1-1	.	TGTGCCAGTAGTATAGGCGCTGAAGCTTTCTTT	CASSIGAEAFF
TRBV18	.	TRBJ2-7	TRBD1	TGTGCCAGCTCACCGGTGGAGACAGGGCGTCCCCTCGACTCCTACGAGCAGTACTTC	CASSPVETGRPLDSYEQYF
TRBV15	.	TRBJ1-5	TRBD1	TGTGCCACCAGCAAAGGAAGACAGGGTCAAAATCAGCCCCAGCATTTT	CATSKGRQGQNQPQHF
TRBV4-1	once	TRBJ2-1	.	TGCGCCAGCAGCCAGGGATTGGGGGGAAGAATGGTAGAGCAGTTCTTC	CASSQGLGGRMVEQFF
TRBV27	few	TRBJ1-2	TRBD1	TGTGCCAGCAGTTCGGACAGGGGGGTAACTGGCTACACCTTC	CASSSDRGVTGYTF
TRBV25-1	.	TRBJ2-5	.	TGTGCTAGCGAGGGGGGGCCAGAGACCCAGTACTTC	CASEGGPETQYF
TRBV27	.	TRBJ2-2	.	TGTGCCAGCAGTTTCCTAGTGGGGGGGCGCGTTGGCACCGGGGAGCTGTTTTTT	CASSFLVGGRVGTGELFF
TRBV6-1	.	TRBJ1-2	.	TGTGCCACCCGCGAGGCAGGGGCTTTTAACTATGGCTACACCTTC	CATREAGAFNYGYTF
TRBV9	.	TRBJ2-2	.	TGTGCCAGCAGCGTCCCACGGGGACTCACGAACACCGGGGAGCTGTTTTTT	CASSVPRGLTNTGELFF
TRBV11-3	once	TRBJ1-2	.	TGTGCCAGCAGCAAACCGGGACTCAGCTATGGCTACACCTTC	CASSKPGLSYGYTF
TRBV7-2	.	TRBJ2-2	TRBD2	TGTGCCAGCAGCCTACTAGCGGGGGCCGGCAGCGGGGAGCTGTTTTTT	CASSLLAGAGSGELFF
TRBV18	.	TRBJ2-7	.	TGTGCCAGCTCGCGATTGCGGGGCTCCTACGAGCAGTACTTC	CASSRLRGSYEQYF
TRBV6-1	few	TRBJ1-5	.	TGTGCCAGCAGTGAACAGGGGAACAATCAGCCCCAGCATTTT	CASSEQGNNQPQHF
TRBV6-6	once	TRBJ1-2	.	TGTGCCAGCAGGGGGACTCCCCCGAACTATGGCTACACCTTC	CASRGTPPNYGYTF
TRBV6-5	medium-sized	TRBJ1-1	.	TGTGCCAGCAGCGCCGGAGGGTTCCGGGTCACTGAAGCTTTCTTT	CASSAGGFRVTEAFF
TRBV4-1	.	TRBJ1-6	.	TGCGCCAGCAGCCATCATCAATTCGACAGAGCCAAATCACCCCTCCACTTT	CASSHHQFDRAKSPLHF
TRBV5-6	.	TRBJ1-1	TRBD1	TGTGCCAGCAGCTTGGGACAGGGAGCTTTCTTT	CASSLGQGAFF
TRBV7-2	.	TRBJ2-1	TRBD1	TGTGCCAGCAGCTTGGGCCTTCCGGGACAGGGCAGTAGTGAGCAGTTCTTC	CASSLGLPGQGSSEQFF